This T cell receptor beta chain was captured in a study of T cells in Graves' hyperthyroidism and ophthalmopathy (dated by TCRdb to 2018 to 2020). Concerning the study at large: Peripheral blood samples were taken at initial diagnosis, before any treatment was given. In several Graves' hyperthyroidism patients, the study also compared T-cell repertoires from thyroid tissue with T-cell repertoires from blood. For training and testing, the roughly 100 patients in the discovery cohort were randomly divided in a 7:3 ratio. The paper describes TCR Vbeta CDR3 sequencing of about 140 peripheral blood samples, made up of 43 ophthalmopathy patients, around 78 hyperthyroidism patients and 17 progressor patients. A discovery cohort of about 95 patients, roughly 45 with Graves' ophthalmopathy and about 58 with stable Graves' hyperthyroidism, was used to find distinguishing TCR V-J signatures. After sampling, hyperthyroidism patients received methimazole starting at 30 mg daily, and ophthalmopathy patients received high-dose intravenous methylprednisolone. An independent validation cohort of fewer than 20 hyperthyroidism patients and 17 patients who later progressed to ophthalmopathy tested prospective prediction of ophthalmopathy.

On the study overall, not on this receptor specifically: Most expanded thyroid clonotypes (frequency above 0.001) were also detected in blood, suggesting blood repertoires may reflect thyroid immune responses. Sample size was not statistically predetermined, and blinding of investigators to group allocation was not performed. A model built on a 13 V-J signature distinguished ophthalmopathy from stable hyperthyroidism, reaching 87.88% sensitivity and 81.08% specificity in cross-validation and 80%/75% in testing. In validation, progression to ophthalmopathy was predicted by the model with around 70% sensitivity and roughly 76% specificity, a median of 6.5 months before onset.

Ophthalmopathy patients had moderately to severely active disease, Clinical Activity Score of at least 3, NOSPECS grade of at least 4, and duration under 3 months. Patients with uncontrolled infections, other autoimmune diseases, pregnancy or lactation were excluded. Diagnoses were established on the basis of clinical symptoms, serum thyroxine and TRAb, thyroid ultrasound, and orbital computed tomography. PBMCs were separated from roughly 10 ml of fresh peripheral blood using Ficoll-Paque density gradient centrifugation. Total RNA was extracted using Trizol reagent, and RNA quality was assessed on an Agilent 2100 Bioanalyzer. The trim is 1 base for V and 7 bases for J, with a gap of 20 bases between the germline ends. The germline V gene sets CDR1 to MNHEY and CDR2 to SVGEGT. The CDR3 holds 16 amino acids from the cysteine to the phenylalanine. Here the CDR3 DNA is all that survives: 48 bases in frame from base 1.

This clonotype was seen ten or more times. Its antigen specificity is not known. No base-level quality is on record; no much larger clone is a single base apart. Amplification of TCR beta CDR3 regions was carried out from RNA transcripts. For the first round of RT-PCR on the TCR CDR3, the HTBI primer set was used together with the Qiagen OneStep RT-PCR kit. The libraries were constructed in a second round of multiplex PCR and then size-selected and purified. The libraries were sequenced on an Illumina HiSeq2000 using paired-end 100 bp reads. Concerning the study's data processing: Raw data were processed with SOAPnuke, discarding reads with adapters, uncalled bases, mean Phred below 15, or no exact constant-primer or identifier match. High-quality paired reads were merged using COPE v1.2.5, and each unique nucleotide sequence was defined as a clonotype. MiTCR v1.1 was used to align the clonotypes against IMGT TRBV, TRBD and TRBJ reference segments. The analysis was restricted to V-J combinations with a frequency above 0.0001, which together covered around 99% of the repertoires. The TCS score was defined as F50 (clonal expansion) divided by E x V (chaos), with BLOSUM62-based TCRdist calculated between CDR3 peptides within each V-J. Welch's t-statistics and random forest reduced fewer than 550 V-J features to 13, which were used in a naive Bayes classifier (R e1071). TCRdb trimmed the raw reads at Q25, called clones with MiXCR and kept productive beta chains. Identical CDR3 protein sequences are pooled into one entry, listed with their most common genes and DNA. TCRdb's processing, not the study's, gives the V and J calls here. The sample data list fewer than 250,000 distinct CDR3 sequences, and around 17% of these were observed just once. The ten largest make up 25% to 30% of the sample.

The sequence came from a woman aged 18-35 years with Graves' ophthalmopathy. Sequenced sample: blood. The rearrangement combines TRBV6-2 or TRBV6-3 with TRBJ2-7; a tentative D call is TRBD1 (5 bases match). The CDR3 protein is CASSYYPGLSNYEQYF. In nucleotide form, the sequence is TGTGCCAGCAGTTACTACCCAGGGCTGTCGAACTATGAGCAGTACTTC.